The present T cell receptor (beta chain) was sequenced within a study of T cell clonality in common variable immunodeficiency. Notes on the study in general: In common variable immunodeficiency, TCR beta chains reportedly carried fewer deletions and N-nucleotide insertions.

Regarding this clone: What it binds is unknown. The CDR3 end lies 3 residues beyond the end of the read and is filled in from the germline J gene.

Repertoires were generated with immunoSEQ multiplex PCR, while TCRdb's copy carries only in-frame clones and drops some. The sample has over 1,500 clones, none seen only once; the top ten hold 30% to 40%. The CDR3 is 15 amino acids. Germline CDR1 PRHDT, CDR2 FYEKMQ (reference sequence). Trimming stripped 6 bases from V and 0 bases from J, with 15 bases between. The chain couples TRBV13 to TRBJ2-7; D might be TRBD1 (5 bases). The sequence derives from a human donor with common variable immunodeficiency. The specimen was peripheral blood mononuclear cells. CDR3: CASRGWGQDSYEQYF. The covered CDR3 bases are TGTGCCAGCAGGGGGTGGGGCCAGGACTCCTACGAG. The full variable domain, with the rest looked up from reference TRBV13 and TRBJ2-7, is AAGVIQSPRHLIKEKRETATLKCYPIPRHDTVYWYQQGPGQDPQFLISFYEKMQSDKGSIPDRFSAQQFSDYHSELNMSSLELGDSALYFCASRGWGQDSYEQYFGPGTRLTVT.